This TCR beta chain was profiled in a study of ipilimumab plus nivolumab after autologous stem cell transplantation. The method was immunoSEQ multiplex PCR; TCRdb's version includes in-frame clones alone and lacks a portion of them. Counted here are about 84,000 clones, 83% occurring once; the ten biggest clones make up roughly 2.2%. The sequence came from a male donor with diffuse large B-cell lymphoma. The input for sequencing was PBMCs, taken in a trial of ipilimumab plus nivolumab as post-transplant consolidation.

This CDR3 is CASSAQERGEKLFF. The CDR3 DNA reads as TGTGCCAGCAGCGCCCAGGAGAGGGGCGAAAAACTGTTTTTT. V and J are TRBV7-8 and TRBJ1-4, with TRBD1 as a possible D gene (5 bases). This CDR3 has 14 residues. V dropped 5 bases and J dropped 8 bases, with 15 bases sitting between them. CDR1 and CDR2 from the germline V gene are SGHVS and FQNEAQ. Together with reference TRBV7-8 and TRBJ1-4, the CDR3 gives the full variable domain: GAGVSQSPRYKVAKRGQDVALRCDPISGHVSLFWYQQALGQGPEFLTYFQNEAQLDKSGLPSDRFFAERPEGSVSTLKIQRTQQEDSAVYLCASSAQERGEKLFFGSGTQLSVL.